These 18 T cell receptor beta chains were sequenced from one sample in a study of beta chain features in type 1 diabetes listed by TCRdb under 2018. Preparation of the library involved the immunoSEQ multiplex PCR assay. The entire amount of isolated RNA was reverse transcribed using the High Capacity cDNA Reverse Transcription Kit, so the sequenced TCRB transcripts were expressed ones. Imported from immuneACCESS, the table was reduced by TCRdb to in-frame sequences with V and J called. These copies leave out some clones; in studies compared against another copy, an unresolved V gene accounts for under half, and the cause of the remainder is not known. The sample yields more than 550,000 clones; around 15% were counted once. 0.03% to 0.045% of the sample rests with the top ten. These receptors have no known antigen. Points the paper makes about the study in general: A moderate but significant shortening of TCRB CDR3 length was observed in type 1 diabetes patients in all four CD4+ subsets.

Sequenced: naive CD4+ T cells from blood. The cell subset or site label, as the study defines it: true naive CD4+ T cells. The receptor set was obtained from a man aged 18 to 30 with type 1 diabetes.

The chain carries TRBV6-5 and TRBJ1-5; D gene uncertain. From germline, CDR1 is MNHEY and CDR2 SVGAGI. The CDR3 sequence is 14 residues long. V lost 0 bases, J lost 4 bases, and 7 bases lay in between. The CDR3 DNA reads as TGTGCCAGCAGTTACTCGGGCTGGAATCAGCCCCAGCATTTT. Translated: CASSYSGWNQPQHF.

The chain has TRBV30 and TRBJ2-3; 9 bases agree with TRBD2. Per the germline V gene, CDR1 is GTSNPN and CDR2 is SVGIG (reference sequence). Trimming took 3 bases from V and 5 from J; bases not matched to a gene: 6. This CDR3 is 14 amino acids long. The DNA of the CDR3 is TGTGCCTGGAGATTAGCGGGAGTTAGAGATACGCAGTATTTT. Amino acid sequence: CAWRLAGVRDTQYF.

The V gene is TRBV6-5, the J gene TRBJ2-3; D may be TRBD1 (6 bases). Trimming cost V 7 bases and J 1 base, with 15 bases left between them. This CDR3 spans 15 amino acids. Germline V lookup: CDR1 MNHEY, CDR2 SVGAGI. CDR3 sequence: CASKIQGGGTDTQYF. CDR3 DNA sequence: TGTGCCAGCAAAATACAGGGCGGAGGCACAGATACGCAGTATTTT.

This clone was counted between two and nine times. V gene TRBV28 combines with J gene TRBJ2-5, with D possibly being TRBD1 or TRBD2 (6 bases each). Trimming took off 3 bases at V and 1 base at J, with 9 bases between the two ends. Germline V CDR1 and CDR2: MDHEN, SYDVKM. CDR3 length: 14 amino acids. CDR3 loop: CASSFGGGQETQYF. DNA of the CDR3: TGTGCCAGCAGTTTTGGAGGGGGCCAAGAGACCCAGTACTTC.

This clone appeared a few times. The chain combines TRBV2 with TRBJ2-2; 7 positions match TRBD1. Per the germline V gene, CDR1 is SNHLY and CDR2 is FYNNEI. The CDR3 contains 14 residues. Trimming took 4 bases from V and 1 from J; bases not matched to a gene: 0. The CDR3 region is CASSGTGNTGELFF. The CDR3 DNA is TGTGCCAGCAGTGGGACAGGGAACACCGGGGAGCTGTTTTTT.

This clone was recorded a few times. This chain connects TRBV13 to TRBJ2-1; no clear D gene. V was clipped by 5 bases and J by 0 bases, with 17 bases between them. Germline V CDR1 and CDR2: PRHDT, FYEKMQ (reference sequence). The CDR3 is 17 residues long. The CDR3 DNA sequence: TGTGCCAGCAGCCCGACTGGCTGGGGTAGCTCCTACAATGAGCAGTTCTTC. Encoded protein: CASSPTGWGSSYNEQFF.

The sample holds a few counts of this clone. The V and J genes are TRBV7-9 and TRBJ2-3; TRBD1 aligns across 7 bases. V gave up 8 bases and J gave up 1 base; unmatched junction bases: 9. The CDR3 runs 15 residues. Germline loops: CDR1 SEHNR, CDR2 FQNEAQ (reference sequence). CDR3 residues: CASAGNRGGTDTQYF. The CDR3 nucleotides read TGTGCCAGCGCAGGGAACAGGGGAGGCACAGATACGCAGTATTTT.

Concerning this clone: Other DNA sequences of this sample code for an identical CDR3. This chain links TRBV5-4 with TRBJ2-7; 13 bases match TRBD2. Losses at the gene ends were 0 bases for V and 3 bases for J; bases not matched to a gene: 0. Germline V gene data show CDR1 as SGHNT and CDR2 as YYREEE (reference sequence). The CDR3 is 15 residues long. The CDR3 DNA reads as TGTGCCAGCAGCTTGGGGACTAGCGGGAGCTACGAGCAGTACTTC. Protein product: CASSLGTSGSYEQYF.

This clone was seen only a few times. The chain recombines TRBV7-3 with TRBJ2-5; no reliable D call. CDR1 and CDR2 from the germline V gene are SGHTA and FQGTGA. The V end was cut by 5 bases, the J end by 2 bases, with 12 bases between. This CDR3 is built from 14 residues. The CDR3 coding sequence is TGTGCCAGCAGCCACGGTAGTCCTCAAGAGACCCAGTACTTC. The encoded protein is CASSHGSPQETQYF.

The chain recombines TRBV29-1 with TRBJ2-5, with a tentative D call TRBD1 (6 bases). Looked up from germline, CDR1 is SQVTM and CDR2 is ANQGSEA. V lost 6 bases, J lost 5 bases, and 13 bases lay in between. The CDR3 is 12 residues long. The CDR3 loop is CSVTDSTETQYF. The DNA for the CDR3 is TGCAGCGTGACGGACAGTACGGAGACCCAGTACTTC.

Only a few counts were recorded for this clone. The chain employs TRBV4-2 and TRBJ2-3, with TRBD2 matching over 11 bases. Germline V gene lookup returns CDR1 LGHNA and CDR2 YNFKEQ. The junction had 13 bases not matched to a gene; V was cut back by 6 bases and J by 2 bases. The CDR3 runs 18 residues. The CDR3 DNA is TGTGCCAGCAGTTTGGGGGCTAGCGGGGGGCCCCTCACAGATACGCAGTATTTT. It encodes CASSLGASGGPLTDTQYF.

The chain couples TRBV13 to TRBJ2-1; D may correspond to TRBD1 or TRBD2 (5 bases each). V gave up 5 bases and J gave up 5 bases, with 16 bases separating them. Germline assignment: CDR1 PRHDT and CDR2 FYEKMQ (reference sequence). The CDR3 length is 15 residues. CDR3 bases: TGTGCCAGCAGCCCCCCCGGGGCCGTTGACAATGAGCAGTTCTTC. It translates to CASSPPGAVDNEQFF.

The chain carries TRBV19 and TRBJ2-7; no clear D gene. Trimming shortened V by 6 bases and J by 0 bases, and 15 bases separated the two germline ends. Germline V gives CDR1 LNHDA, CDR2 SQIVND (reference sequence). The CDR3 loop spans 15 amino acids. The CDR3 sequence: CASSPSGTSSYEQYF. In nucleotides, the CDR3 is TGTGCCAGTAGCCCCTCCGGAACGAGCTCCTACGAGCAGTACTTC.

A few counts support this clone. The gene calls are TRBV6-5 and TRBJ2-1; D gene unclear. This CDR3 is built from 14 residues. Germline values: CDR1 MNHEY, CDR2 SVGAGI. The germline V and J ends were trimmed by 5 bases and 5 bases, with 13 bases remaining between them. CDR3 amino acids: CASSISSGDNEQFF. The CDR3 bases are TGTGCCAGCAGTATATCCTCCGGAGACAATGAGCAGTTCTTC.

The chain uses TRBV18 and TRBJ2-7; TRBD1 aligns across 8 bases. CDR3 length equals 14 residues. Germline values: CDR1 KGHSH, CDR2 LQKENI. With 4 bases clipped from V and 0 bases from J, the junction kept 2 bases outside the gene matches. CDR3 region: CASSRTGPSYEQYF. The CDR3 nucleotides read TGTGCCAGCTCACGGACAGGGCCCTCCTACGAGCAGTACTTC. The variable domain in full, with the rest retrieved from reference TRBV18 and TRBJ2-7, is NAGVMQNPRHLVRRRGQEARLRCSPMKGHSHVYWYRQLPEEGLKFMVYLQKENIIDESGMPKERFSAEFPKEGPSILRIQQVVRGDSAAYFCASSRTGPSYEQYFGPGTRLTVT.

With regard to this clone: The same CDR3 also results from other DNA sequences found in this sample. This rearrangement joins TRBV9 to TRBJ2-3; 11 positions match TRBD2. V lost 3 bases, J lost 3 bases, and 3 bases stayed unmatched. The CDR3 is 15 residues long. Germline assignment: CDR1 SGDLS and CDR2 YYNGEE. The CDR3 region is CASSAGTSGTDTQYF. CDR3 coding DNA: TGTGCCAGCAGCGCCGGGACTAGCGGAACAGATACGCAGTATTTT.

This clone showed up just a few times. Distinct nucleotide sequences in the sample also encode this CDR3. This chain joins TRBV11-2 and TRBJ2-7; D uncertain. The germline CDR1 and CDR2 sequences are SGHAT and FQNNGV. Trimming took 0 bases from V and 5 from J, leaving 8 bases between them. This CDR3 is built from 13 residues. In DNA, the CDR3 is TGTGCCAGCAGCTTAGACAGGTCTAACGAGCAGTACTTC. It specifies CASSLDRSNEQYF.

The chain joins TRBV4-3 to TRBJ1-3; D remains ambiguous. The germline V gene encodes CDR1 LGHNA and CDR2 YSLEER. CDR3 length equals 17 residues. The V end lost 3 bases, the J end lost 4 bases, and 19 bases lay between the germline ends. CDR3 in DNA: TGCGCCAGCAGCCATTTACGCGTCGACTCAGGAGGAAACACCATATATTTT. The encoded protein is CASSHLRVDSGGNTIYF.